The clone carrying this T cell receptor beta chain is medium-sized by frequency. Its antigen is still unknown. Only in-frame clones appear in the TCRdb table, and some are missing; sequencing was by immunoSEQ multiplex PCR. Recorded here are fewer than 2,500 clones; the top ten clones represent around a fifth. The CDR3 covers 14 residues. The DNA is not on file. Looked up from germline, CDR1 is GTSNPN and CDR2 is SVGIG (reference sequence). Each patient with active arthritis gave synovial fluid along with matched peripheral blood. This sample stems from a study of synovial regulatory T cells in juvenile arthritis. The overall study: Six patients were on methotrexate and three were untreated.

Study-level points and caveats: Synovial Treg CDR3 sequences overlapped more with iaTregs than other circulating Tregs.

The V gene is TRBV30, the J gene TRBJ2-1; the D call of TRBD1 rests on TCRdb alone, since no DNA is present to check it. Sequences were obtained from Treg cells from the synovium. This receptor was identified in a donor between 2 and 29 years old with juvenile idiopathic arthritis. This chain's CDR3 is CAWSPGTDYNEQFF.